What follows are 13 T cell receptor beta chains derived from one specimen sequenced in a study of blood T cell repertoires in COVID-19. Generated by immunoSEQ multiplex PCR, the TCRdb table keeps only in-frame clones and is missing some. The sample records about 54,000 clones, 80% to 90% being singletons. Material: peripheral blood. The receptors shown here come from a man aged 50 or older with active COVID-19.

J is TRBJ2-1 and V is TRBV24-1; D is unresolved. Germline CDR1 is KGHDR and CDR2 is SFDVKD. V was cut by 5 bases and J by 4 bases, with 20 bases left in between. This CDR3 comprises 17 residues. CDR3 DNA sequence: TGTGCCACCAGTGGCCCCTTTGGATCCGGGTCTTACAATGAGCAGTTCTTC. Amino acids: CATSGPFGSGSYNEQFF.

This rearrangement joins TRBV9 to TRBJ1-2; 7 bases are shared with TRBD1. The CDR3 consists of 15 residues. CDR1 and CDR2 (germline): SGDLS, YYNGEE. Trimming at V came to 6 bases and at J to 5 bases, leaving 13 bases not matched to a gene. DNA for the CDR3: TGTGCCAGCACCTATTTCGGGACAGACGCATATGGCTACACCTTC. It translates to CASTYFGTDAYGYTF.

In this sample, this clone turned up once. The CDR3 sequence is CASSSGGETYNSPLHF. The CDR3 nucleotides read TGTGCCAGCAGCTCCGGGGGGGAGACCTATAATTCACCCCTCCACTTT. J is TRBJ1-6 and V is TRBV5-4; weak D call: TRBD1 (5 bases). This CDR3 has 16 residues. Germline V gene data show CDR1 as SGHNT and CDR2 as YYREEE (reference sequence). V lost 3 bases and J 2 bases, leaving 12 bases between the germline ends.

CDR3 in DNA: TGTGCCAGCTCACCAGGGGTGGGGGGGATGAACACTGAAGCTTTCTTT. Amino acid sequence: CASSPGVGGMNTEAFF. V usage is TRBV18 and J usage is TRBJ1-1, with D possibly being TRBD1 (5 bases). CDR1 is KGHSH and CDR2 is LQKENI in the germline V gene. The CDR3 runs to 16 residues. Trimming removed 2 bases at V and 0 bases at J, with 13 bases between.

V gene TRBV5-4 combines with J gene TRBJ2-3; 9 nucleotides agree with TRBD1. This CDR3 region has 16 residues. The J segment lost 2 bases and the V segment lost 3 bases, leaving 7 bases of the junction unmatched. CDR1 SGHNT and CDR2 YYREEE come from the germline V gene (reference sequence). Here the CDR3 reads CASSWGGQGSTDTQYF. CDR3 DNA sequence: TGTGCCAGCAGCTGGGGGGGACAGGGCTCCACAGATACGCAGTATTTT.

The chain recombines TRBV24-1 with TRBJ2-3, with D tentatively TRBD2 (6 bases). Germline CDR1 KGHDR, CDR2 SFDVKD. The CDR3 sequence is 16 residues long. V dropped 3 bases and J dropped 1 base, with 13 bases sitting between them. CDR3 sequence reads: CATSDAQGLRTDTQYF. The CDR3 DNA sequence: TGTGCCACCAGTGATGCCCAGGGACTCCGCACAGATACGCAGTATTTT.

CDR3 nucleotides: TGTGCCAGCAGCTTGGAGGATCAGTGGCGGGAGAAGAATGAGCAGTTCTTC. Protein sequence: CASSLEDQWREKNEQFF. The chain is built from TRBV5-5 and TRBJ2-1; 7 bases agree with TRBD2. The CDR3 contains 17 residues. CDR1 is SGHKS and CDR2 is YYEKEE in the germline V gene (reference sequence). Trimming removed 0 bases from V and 7 bases from J; junction bases left unmatched: 13.

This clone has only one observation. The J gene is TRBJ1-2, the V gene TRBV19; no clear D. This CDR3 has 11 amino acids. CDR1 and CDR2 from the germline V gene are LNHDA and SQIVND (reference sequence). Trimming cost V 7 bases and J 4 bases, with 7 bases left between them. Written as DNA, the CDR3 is TGTGCCAGTACCCCCGGCTATGGCTACACCTTC. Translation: CASTPGYGYTF.

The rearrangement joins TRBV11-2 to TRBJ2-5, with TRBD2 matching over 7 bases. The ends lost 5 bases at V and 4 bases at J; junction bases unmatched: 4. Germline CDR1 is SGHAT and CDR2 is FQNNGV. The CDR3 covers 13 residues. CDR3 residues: CASSHGGSETQYF. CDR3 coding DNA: TGTGCCAGCAGCCACGGGGGGTCAGAGACCCAGTACTTC.

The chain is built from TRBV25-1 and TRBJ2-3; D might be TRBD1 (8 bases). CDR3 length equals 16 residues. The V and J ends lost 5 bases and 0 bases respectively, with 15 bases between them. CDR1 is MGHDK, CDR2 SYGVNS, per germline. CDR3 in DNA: TGTGCCAGCAGTACAGGGGGGGGCCCAAGCACAGATACGCAGTATTTT. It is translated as CASSTGGGPSTDTQYF. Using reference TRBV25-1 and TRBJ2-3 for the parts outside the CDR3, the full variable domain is EADIYQTPRYLVIGTGKKITLECSQTMGHDKMYWYQQDPGMELHLIHYSYGVNSTEKGDLSSESTVSRIRTEHFPLTLESARPSHTSQYLCASSTGGGPSTDTQYFGPGTRLTVL.

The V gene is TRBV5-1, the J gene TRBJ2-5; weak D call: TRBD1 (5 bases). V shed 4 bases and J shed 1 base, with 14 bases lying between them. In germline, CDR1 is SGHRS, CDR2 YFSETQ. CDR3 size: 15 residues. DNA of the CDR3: TGCGCCAGCAGCGAATCTCCAGGGCCCCAAGAGACCCAGTACTTC. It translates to CASSESPGPQETQYF.

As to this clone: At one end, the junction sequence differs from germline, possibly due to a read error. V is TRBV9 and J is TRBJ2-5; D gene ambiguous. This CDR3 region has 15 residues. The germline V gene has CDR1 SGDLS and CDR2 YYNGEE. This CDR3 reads CASSVGGLDQVTQYF. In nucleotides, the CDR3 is TGTGCCAGCAGCGTAGGCGGCCTAGATCAAGTGACCCAGTACTTC.

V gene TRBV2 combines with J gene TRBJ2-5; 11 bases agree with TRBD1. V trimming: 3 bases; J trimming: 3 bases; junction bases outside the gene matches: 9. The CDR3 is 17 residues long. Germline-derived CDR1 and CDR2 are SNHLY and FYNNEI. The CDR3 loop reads CASSDGGGQGVKETQYF. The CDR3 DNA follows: TGTGCCAGCAGTGACGGAGGGGGACAGGGGGTAAAAGAGACCCAGTACTTC.